Here is one T cell receptor beta chain with its context. Its target is not known. Researchers reported sorting every CD8+ T cell subset in triplicate, 250,000 to 350,000 cells per sort. The authors gated naive CD8+ T cells as CD45RO-CCR7+CD27+CD95-. CDR1 is SQVTM and CDR2 is ANQGSEA in the germline V gene. CDR3 length: 13 residues. These data come from a study of CXCR3-negative and CXCR3-positive naive CD8 T cells. Study-level results: Against CXCR3-negative naive cells, CXCR3-positive naive cells showed more hydrophobic TRB CDR3s. Naive CXCR3-positive and CXCR3-negative cells shared TRBV-TRBJ usage; memory cells diverged.

The authors prepared UMI-labeled TRB cDNA libraries by 5' RACE. TCRdb reanalyzed the 5' RACE reads and collapses them to one entry per CDR3 protein, without DNA. The sample has tens of thousands of distinct CDR3 sequences. Input material: naive CXCR3- CD8+ T cells from blood. Described subset: CD45RO-CCR7+CD27+CD95- naive CD8+ T cells lacking CXCR3 (TNR3-). This chain connects TRBV29-1 to TRBJ1-1; as DNA is missing, the TRBD1 call by TCRdb cannot be tested. This clonotype was sampled from a human donor in good health. Some clones in this sample may be carry-over from other donors' samples. The CDR3 sequence is CSVWGRGNTEAFF. The full variable domain, rest sourced from reference TRBV29-1 and TRBJ1-1, is SAVISQKPSRDICQRGTSLTIQCQVDSQVTMMFWYRQQPGQSLTLIATANQGSEATYESGFVIDKFPISRPNLTFSTLTVSNMSPEDSSIYLCSVWGRGNTEAFFGQGTRLTVV.